This entry lists 5 T cell receptor beta chains sequenced from one sample in a study of T cells in women clearing cervical HPV infection. The protocol was immunoSEQ multiplex PCR, while the TCRdb copy is restricted to in-frame clones and leaves out a portion. In total, the table holds about 32,000 clones. The sequencing input was blood buffy coat. Every receptor here comes from a woman between 18 and 75 years old with a cervical HPV16 infection that either progressed to CIN3+ or cleared (not recorded which).

Note on this clone: The CDR3 is cut off 3 residues early in the read; its end comes from the germline J gene. The chain combines TRBV29-1 with TRBJ1-6; 8 bases agree with TRBD1. CDR1 and CDR2 from the germline V gene are SQVTM and ANQGSEA. Losses at the gene ends were 6 bases for V and 7 bases for J; bases not matched to a gene: 8. The CDR3 sequence is 14 residues long. The CDR3: CSVWTGLPNSPLHF. The part of the CDR3 DNA that was read is TGCAGCGTATGGACAGGGCTACCGAATTCACCC.

Notes on this clone: The read finishes 3 residues shy of the CDR3 end, and the germline J gene is used to complete it. This chain uses TRBV11-2 with TRBJ1-4; 10 bases fit TRBD1. V dropped 5 bases and J dropped 5; count of bases not matched to a gene: 5. The V gene's germline CDR1 is SGHAT and CDR2 FQNNGV. CDR3 size: 15 residues. Partial CDR3 DNA: TGTGCCAGCAGCCATTGGACAGGGGGAAATGAAAAA. Protein: CASSHWTGGNEK. The whole CDR3 sequence reads CASSHWTGGNEKLFF.

Turning to this clone: From the germline J gene comes the end of the CDR3, since the read stops 3 residues before it. The genes are TRBV11-2 and TRBJ1-2; D gene unclear. This CDR3 has 12 residues. Germline CDR1 reads SGHAT; CDR2 reads FQNNGV. Trimming pared 4 bases from V and 4 bases from J, leaving 7 bases between. CDR3 in amino acids: CASSSGSYGYTF. The CDR3 DNA, read in part, is TGTGCCAGCAGCTCGGGGAGCTATGGC.

Concerning this clone itself: The CDR3 is cut off 3 residues early in the read; its end comes from the germline J gene. V gene TRBV5-1 combines with J gene TRBJ1-4; D is unclear. CDR3 length: 13 residues. V lost 1 base and J lost 6, with 7 bases in between. Germline-derived CDR1 and CDR2 are SGHRS and YFSETQ. This chain's CDR3 is CASSLSPDEKLFF. The sequenced part of the CDR3 DNA is TGCGCCAGCAGCTTGAGTCCGGATGAAAAA.

As concerns this clone: The CDR3 extends 3 residues past the end of the read, so its final part is completed from the germline J gene. V and J are TRBV5-6 and TRBJ2-7, with a possible D match to TRBD1 (6 bases). Trimming shortened V by 5 bases and J by 5 bases, and 14 bases separated the two germline ends. This CDR3 has 13 residues. The germline gives CDR1 SGHDT, CDR2 YYEEEE. CDR3 DNA, as far as it was read: TGTGCCAGCAGGCTGTACAGGGATGACGAG. Translated: CASRLYRDDE. The full CDR3 sequence reads CASRLYRDDEQYF.